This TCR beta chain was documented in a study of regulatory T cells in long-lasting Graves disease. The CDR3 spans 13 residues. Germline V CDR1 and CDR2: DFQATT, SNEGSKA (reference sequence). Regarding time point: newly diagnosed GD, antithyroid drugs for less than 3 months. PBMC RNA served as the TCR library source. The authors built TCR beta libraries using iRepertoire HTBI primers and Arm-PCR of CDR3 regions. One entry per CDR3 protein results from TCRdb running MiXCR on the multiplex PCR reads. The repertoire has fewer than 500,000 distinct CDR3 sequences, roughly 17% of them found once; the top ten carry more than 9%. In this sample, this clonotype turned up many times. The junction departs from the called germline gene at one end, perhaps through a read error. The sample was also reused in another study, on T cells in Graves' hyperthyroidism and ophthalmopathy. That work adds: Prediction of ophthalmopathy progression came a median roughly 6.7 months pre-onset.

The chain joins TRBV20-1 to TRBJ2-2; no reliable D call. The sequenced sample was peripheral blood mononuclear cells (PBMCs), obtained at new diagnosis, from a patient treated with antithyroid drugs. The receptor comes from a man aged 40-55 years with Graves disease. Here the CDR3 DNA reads TGCAGTGCTAGAGGTTCGAAGACCGGGGAGCTGTTTTTT. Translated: CSARGSKTGELFF.